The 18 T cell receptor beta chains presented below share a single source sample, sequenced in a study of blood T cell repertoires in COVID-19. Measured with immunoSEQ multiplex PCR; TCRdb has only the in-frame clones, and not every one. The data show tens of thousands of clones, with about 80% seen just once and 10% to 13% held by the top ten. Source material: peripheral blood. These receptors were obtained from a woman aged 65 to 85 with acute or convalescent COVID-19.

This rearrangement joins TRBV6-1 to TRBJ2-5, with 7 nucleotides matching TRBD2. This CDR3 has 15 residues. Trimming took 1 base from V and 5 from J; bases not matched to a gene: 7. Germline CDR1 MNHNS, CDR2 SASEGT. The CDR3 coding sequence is TGTGCCAGCAGTGAAGTTCTGAGGGGAGGGGAGACCCAGTACTTC. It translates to CASSEVLRGGETQYF.

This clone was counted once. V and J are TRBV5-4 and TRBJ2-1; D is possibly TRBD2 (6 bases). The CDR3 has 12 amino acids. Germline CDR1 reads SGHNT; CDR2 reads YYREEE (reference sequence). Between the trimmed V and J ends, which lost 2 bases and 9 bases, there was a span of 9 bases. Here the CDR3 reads CASSLAGGEQFF. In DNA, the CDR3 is TGTGCCAGCAGCTTAGCGGGTGGTGAGCAGTTCTTC.

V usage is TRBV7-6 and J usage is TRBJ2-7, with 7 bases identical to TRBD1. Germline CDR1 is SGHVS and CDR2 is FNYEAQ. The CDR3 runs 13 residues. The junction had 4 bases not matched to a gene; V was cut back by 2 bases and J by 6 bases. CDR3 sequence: CASSLRQGSEQYF. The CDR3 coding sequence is TGTGCCAGCAGCTTACGACAGGGAAGCGAGCAGTACTTC.

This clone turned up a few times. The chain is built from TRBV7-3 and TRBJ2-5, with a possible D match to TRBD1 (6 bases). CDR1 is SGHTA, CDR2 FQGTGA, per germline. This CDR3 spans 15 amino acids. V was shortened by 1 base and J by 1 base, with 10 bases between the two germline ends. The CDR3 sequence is CASSLMTGPQETQYF. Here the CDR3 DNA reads TGTGCCAGCAGCTTAATGACAGGTCCCCAAGAGACCCAGTACTTC.

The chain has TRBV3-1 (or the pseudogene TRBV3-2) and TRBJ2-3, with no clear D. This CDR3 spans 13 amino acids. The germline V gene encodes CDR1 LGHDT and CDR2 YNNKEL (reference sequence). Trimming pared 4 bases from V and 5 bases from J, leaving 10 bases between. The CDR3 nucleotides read TGTGCCAGCAGCCCCTTGTTCGGAGATACGCAGTATTTT. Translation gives CASSPLFGDTQYF.

The CDR3 reads CASSSGGNYGYTF. DNA for the CDR3: TGTGCCAGCAGTTCTGGGGGCAACTATGGCTACACCTTC. V is TRBV6-6 and J is TRBJ1-2; perhaps TRBD1 as D (6 bases). The length of the CDR3 is 13 residues. The germline V gene has CDR1 MNHNY and CDR2 SVGAGI (reference sequence). Trimming cost V 4 bases and J 2 bases, with 8 bases left between them.

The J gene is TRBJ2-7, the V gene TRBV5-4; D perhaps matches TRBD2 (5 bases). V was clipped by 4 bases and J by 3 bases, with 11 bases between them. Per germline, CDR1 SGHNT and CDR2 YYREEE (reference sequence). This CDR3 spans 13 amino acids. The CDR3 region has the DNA TGTGCCAGCAGCAGACCCGAGGGCTACGAGCAGTACTTC. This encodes CASSRPEGYEQYF.

CDR3 amino acids: CASSLVQGARYEQYF. The CDR3 DNA follows: TGTGCCAGCAGCTTAGTGCAGGGGGCGCGTTACGAGCAGTACTTC. The rearrangement uses TRBV7-8 and TRBJ2-7; 8 bases fit TRBD1. Germline V gene sequence: CDR1 SGHVS, CDR2 FQNEAQ. V dropped 1 base and J dropped 4; count of bases not matched to a gene: 6. CDR3 length: 15 residues.

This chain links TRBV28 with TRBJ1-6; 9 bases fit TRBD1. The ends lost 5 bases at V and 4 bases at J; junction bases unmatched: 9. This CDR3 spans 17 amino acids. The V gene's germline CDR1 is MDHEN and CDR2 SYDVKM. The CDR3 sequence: CASSASSGTGYNSPLHF. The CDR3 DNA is TGTGCCAGCAGTGCATCCTCCGGGACAGGGTATAATTCACCCCTCCACTTT.

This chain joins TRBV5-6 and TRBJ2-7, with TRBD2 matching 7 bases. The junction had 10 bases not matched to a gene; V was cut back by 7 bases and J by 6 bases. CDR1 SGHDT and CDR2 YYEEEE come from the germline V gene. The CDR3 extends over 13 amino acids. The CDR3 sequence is CASGPDGLGEQYF. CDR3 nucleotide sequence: TGTGCCAGCGGACCCGACGGACTAGGCGAGCAGTACTTC.

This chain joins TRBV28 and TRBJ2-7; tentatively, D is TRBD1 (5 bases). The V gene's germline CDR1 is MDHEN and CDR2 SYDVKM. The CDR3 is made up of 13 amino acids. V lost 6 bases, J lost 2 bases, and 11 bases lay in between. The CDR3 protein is CASRSDSTYEQYF. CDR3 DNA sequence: TGTGCCAGCAGATCAGACAGCACCTACGAGCAGTACTTC.

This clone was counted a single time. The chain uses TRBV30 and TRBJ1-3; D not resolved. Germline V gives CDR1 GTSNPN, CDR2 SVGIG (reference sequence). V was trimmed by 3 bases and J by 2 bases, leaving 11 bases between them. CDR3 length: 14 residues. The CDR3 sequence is CAWSDGRAGNTIYF. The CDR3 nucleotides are TGTGCCTGGAGCGACGGTCGGGCTGGAAACACCATATATTTT. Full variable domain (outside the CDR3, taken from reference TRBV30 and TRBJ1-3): SQTIHQWPATLVQPVGSPLSLECTVEGTSNPNLYWYRQAAGRGLQLLFYSVGIGQISSEVPQNLSASRPQDRQFILSSKKLLLSDSGFYLCAWSDGRAGNTIYFGEGSWLTVV.

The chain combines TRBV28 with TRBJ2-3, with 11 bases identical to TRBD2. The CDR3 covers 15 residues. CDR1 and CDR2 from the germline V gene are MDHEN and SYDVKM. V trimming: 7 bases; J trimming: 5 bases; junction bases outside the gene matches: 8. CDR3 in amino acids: CASNPLAGVRDTQYF. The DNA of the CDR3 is TGTGCCAGCAACCCACTAGCGGGAGTCCGAGATACGCAGTATTTT.

The CDR3 protein is CASSDGTEAYEQYF. The CDR3 DNA reads as TGTGCCAGCAGTGACGGGACAGAAGCCTACGAGCAGTACTTC. The genes are TRBV6-4 and TRBJ2-7; 7 positions match TRBD1. Germline trimming cut 2 bases from V and 2 bases from J; bases unmatched to any gene: 3. CDR3 length equals 14 residues. Germline assignment: CDR1 MRHNA and CDR2 SNTAGT.

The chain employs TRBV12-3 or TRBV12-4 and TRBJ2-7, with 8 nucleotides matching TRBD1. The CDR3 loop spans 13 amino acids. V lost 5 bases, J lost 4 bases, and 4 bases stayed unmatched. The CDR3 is CASSQGQGYEQYF. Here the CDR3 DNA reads TGTGCCAGCAGTCAAGGACAGGGATACGAGCAGTACTTC.

In nucleotides, the CDR3 is TGTGCCAGCAGTTTGCTGACAGGGGGCGCCTTAGATTCACCCCTCCACTTT. Translating it yields CASSLLTGGALDSPLHF. The chain joins TRBV28 to TRBJ1-6; TRBD1 aligns across 10 bases. The CDR3 is 17 amino acids. CDR1 is MDHEN, CDR2 SYDVKM, per germline. V dropped 3 bases and J dropped 8; count of bases not matched to a gene: 10.

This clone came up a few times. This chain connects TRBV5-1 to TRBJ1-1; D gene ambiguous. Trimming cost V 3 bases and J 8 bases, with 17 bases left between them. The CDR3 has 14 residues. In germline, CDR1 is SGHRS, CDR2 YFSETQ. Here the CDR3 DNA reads TGCGCCAGCAGCTCAAACCTCCAGTCGAGGGAAGCTTTCTTT. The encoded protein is CASSSNLQSREAFF.

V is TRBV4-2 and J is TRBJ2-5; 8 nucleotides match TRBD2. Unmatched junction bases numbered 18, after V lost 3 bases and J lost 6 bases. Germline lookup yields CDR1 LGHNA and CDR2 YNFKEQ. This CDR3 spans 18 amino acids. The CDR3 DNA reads TGTGCCAGCAGCCACGGTAGAGGGCAGCGGGAGCCGGTGAAGACCCAGTACTTC. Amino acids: CASSHGRGQREPVKTQYF.